The 20 T cell receptor beta chains below all came from one sample that was sequenced in a study of early T cells in non-severe SARS-CoV-2 infection. MiXCR was run by TCRdb on the 5' RACE reads, yielding one entry per CDR3 protein. The sample records 65,000 to 95,000 distinct CDR3 sequences, around a tenth being singletons. Source material: whole blood. The receptors originated from an adult who was a healthcare worker with PCR-confirmed SARS-CoV-2 infection or an uninfected control (not recorded which).

This clonotype was detected ten times or more. The chain uses TRBV5-1 and TRBJ1-5, with 7 bases lining up with TRBD1. The J segment lost 0 bases and the V segment lost 3 bases, leaving 0 bases of the junction unmatched. CDR1 and CDR2 from the germline V gene are SGHRS and YFSETQ. The CDR3 is 14 amino acids. The chain's CDR3 is CASSWDSSNQPQHF. CDR3 nucleotide sequence: TGCGCCAGCAGCTGGGACAGTAGCAATCAGCCCCAGCATTTT.

This clonotype was counted many times. The genes are TRBV9 and TRBJ2-1; D gene unclear. The CDR3 runs 14 residues. V was pared by 0 bases and J by 3 bases, with 7 bases between. The germline CDR1 and CDR2 sequences are SGDLS and YYNGEE. The CDR3, as DNA: TGTGCCAGCAGCGTAGATGACGGCTACAATGAGCAGTTCTTC. This gives the protein CASSVDDGYNEQFF.

In this sample, this clonotype turned up many times. The chain combines TRBV2 with TRBJ2-7; D is possibly TRBD1 or TRBD2 (5 bases each). Per the germline V gene, CDR1 is SNHLY and CDR2 is FYNNEI. V lost 8 bases and J lost 5, with 16 bases in between. The CDR3 length is 13 residues. Here the CDR3 DNA reads TGTGCCAGCTCTCGAGCCCGAGGGGACGAGCAGTACTTC. It encodes CASSRARGDEQYF.

This clonotype was recorded many times. The V and J genes are TRBV20-1 and TRBJ2-6; a possible D gene is TRBD1 (5 bases). Germline V CDR1 and CDR2: DFQATT, SNEGSKA (reference sequence). This CDR3 comprises 15 residues. V gave up 8 bases and J gave up 2 bases, with 16 bases separating them. CDR3 sequence: CSPSSQGAGANVLTF. CDR3 DNA sequence: TGCAGTCCGTCCTCGCAGGGCGCTGGGGCCAACGTCCTGACTTTC.

A few counts support this clonotype. The V call is TRBV12-3 or TRBV12-4, the J call TRBJ2-5; D is possibly TRBD1 or TRBD2 (6 bases each). The CDR3 sequence is 14 residues long. Trimming took off 6 bases at V and 4 bases at J, with 15 bases between the two ends. The CDR3 region has the DNA TGTGCCAGCAGCAAACCTGGAGGGGGAGAGACCCAGTACTTC. This translates into CASSKPGGGETQYF.

This clonotype was found many times. The chain carries TRBV11-3 and TRBJ2-1; 7 bases agree with TRBD2. This CDR3 has 14 residues. Germline V gene data show CDR1 as SGHNT and CDR2 as YENEEA. With 5 bases clipped from V and 4 bases from J, the junction kept 5 bases outside the gene matches. CDR3 DNA sequence: TGTGCCAGCAGCCGGGGACTAACTTACAATGAGCAGTTCTTC. It encodes CASSRGLTYNEQFF.

V gene TRBV5-1 combines with J gene TRBJ2-7, with D perhaps matching TRBD2 (5 bases). The CDR3 contains 15 residues. V was shortened by 4 bases and J by 6 bases, with 20 bases between the two germline ends. Germline loops: CDR1 SGHRS, CDR2 YFSETQ. CDR3 nucleotides: TGCGCCAGCAGCCCGGCCCACCTAAGCGAGGGCGAGCAGTACTTC. Its protein is CASSPAHLSEGEQYF.

This clonotype was seen repeatedly, ten times or more. The chain recombines TRBV7-2 with TRBJ2-1; D is uncertain. Between the trimmed V and J ends, which lost 5 bases and 2 bases, there was a span of 1 base. This CDR3 is 11 amino acids long. Germline CDR1 reads SGHTA; CDR2 reads FQGNSA. The CDR3 coding sequence is TGTGCCAGCAGCGCCTACAATGAGCAGTTCTTC. As protein: CASSAYNEQFF.

CDR3 nucleotides: TGTGCCAGCAGTTTATCGTGGGACAGGGGTTACGAGCAGTACTTC. Residues: CASSLSWDRGYEQYF. The chain is built from TRBV27 and TRBJ2-7; 10 bases are shared with TRBD1. The junction had 3 bases not matched to a gene; V was cut back by 0 bases and J by 4 bases. Germline CDR1 MNHEY, CDR2 SMNVEV (reference sequence). The CDR3 length is 15 residues.

Many counts were recorded for this clonotype. J is TRBJ2-7 and V is TRBV28, with D unclear. CDR1 is MDHEN, CDR2 SYDVKM, per germline. The CDR3 consists of 15 residues. With 8 bases removed from V and 4 bases from J, the gap between germline ends came to 21 bases. The CDR3 here is CASLASSPTDYEQYF. The CDR3 coding sequence is TGTGCCAGCCTCGCGTCTAGTCCAACGGATTACGAGCAGTACTTC.

This clonotype has at least ten counts. V and J are TRBV10-2 and TRBJ2-6; 7 positions agree with TRBD2. Germline V gives CDR1 WSHSY, CDR2 SAAADI. CDR3 length: 19 amino acids. Trimming removed 2 bases from V and 3 bases from J; junction bases left unmatched: 13. The CDR3, as DNA: TGCGCCAGCAGTGAGATCCAGCGGGGAGGGCCTGGTGGGGCCAACGTCCTGACTTTC. Amino acid sequence: CASSEIQRGGPGGANVLTF.

In its sample, this clonotype was seen many times. The rearrangement joins TRBV6-5 to TRBJ2-1; 7 bases match TRBD2. V lost 10 bases to trimming and J lost 8 bases; unmatched junction nucleotides: 11. Germline values: CDR1 MNHEY, CDR2 SVGAGI. This CDR3 contains 13 residues. The CDR3 is CATKRTSMYEQFF. CDR3 sequence (DNA): TGTGCCACCAAAAGGACTAGTATGTATGAGCAGTTCTTC.

This clonotype was recorded at least ten times. The chain couples TRBV4-2 to TRBJ2-7, with D perhaps matching TRBD1 or TRBD2 (6 bases each). Germline V gene sequence: CDR1 LGHNA, CDR2 YNFKEQ. The CDR3 runs to 13 residues. The V end was cut by 4 bases, the J end by 6 bases, with 13 bases between. CDR3 residues: CASSLGGTGEQYF. The DNA of the CDR3 is TGTGCCAGCAGCCTAGGGGGGACGGGCGAGCAGTACTTC.

A few counts support this clonotype. The gene calls are TRBV18 and TRBJ1-6, with a possible D match to TRBD1 (5 bases). V was pared by 3 bases and J by 10 bases, with 13 bases between. The germline CDR1 and CDR2 sequences are KGHSH and LQKENI. CDR3 size: 14 residues. CDR3 loop: CASSPSKGTSPLHF. For the CDR3, the DNA is TGTGCCAGCTCACCGTCCAAGGGGACCTCACCCCTCCACTTT.

This clonotype was picked up a small number of times. The chain couples TRBV18 to TRBJ1-1, with D tentatively TRBD1 (6 bases). The CDR3 length is 12 residues. Trimming took off 4 bases at V and 3 bases at J, with 6 bases between the two ends. Per germline, CDR1 KGHSH and CDR2 LQKENI. The CDR3 here is CASSQGDTEAFF. CDR3 bases: TGTGCCAGCTCACAGGGGGACACTGAAGCTTTCTTT.

This clonotype occurred a few times. The chain is built from TRBV27 and TRBJ2-1, with 8 bases that match TRBD2. V dropped 2 bases and J dropped 10; count of bases not matched to a gene: 7. The CDR3 consists of 14 residues. From germline, CDR1 is MNHEY and CDR2 SMNVEV (reference sequence). The CDR3 spells CASSLTSGFLEQFF. CDR3 nucleotide sequence: TGTGCCAGCAGTTTAACTAGCGGTTTTTTAGAGCAGTTCTTC.

This sequence joins TRBV5-1 and TRBJ2-2, with D unresolved. The germline gives CDR1 SGHRS, CDR2 YFSETQ. V was shortened by 4 bases and J by 3 bases, with 10 bases between the two germline ends. The CDR3 spans 14 residues. CDR3 DNA: TGCGCCAGCAGCGTAGGGCAGGACACCGGGGAGCTGTTTTTT. It is translated as CASSVGQDTGELFF.

This clonotype was observed a few times. This chain joins TRBV27 and TRBJ2-5, with D tentatively TRBD1 or TRBD2 (5 bases each). This CDR3 has 14 residues. Trimming removed 3 bases from V and 5 bases from J, with 13 bases in between. Looked up from germline, CDR1 is MNHEY and CDR2 is SMNVEV (reference sequence). The CDR3 DNA is TGTGCCAGCAGTTTCGAGGGGAGTAGTGAGACCCAGTACTTC. Translated: CASSFEGSSETQYF.

Comments on this clonotype: This may arise from a read error, as a much more abundant clone is one base away. The CDR3 DNA follows: TGTGCCAGCAGTTTTGTGGGTGATGAGCAGTGCTTC. This gives the protein CASSFVGDEQCF. This rearrangement joins TRBV5-6 to TRBJ2-1; no reliable D call. Looked up from germline, CDR1 is SGHDT and CDR2 is YYEEEE. This CDR3 is built from 12 residues. Filled out from reference TRBV5-6 and TRBJ2-1, the complete variable domain reads DAGVTQSPTHLIKTRGQQVTLRCSPKSGHDTVSWYQQALGQGPQFIFQYYEEEERQRGNFPDRFSGHQFPNYSSELNVNALLLGDSALYLCASSFVGDEQCFGPGTRLTVL.

In its sample, this clonotype was seen a few times. In nucleotides, the CDR3 is TGTGCCAGCAGCTGGGACAGGGTATCGGGCAATCAGCCCCAGCATTTT. This gives the protein CASSWDRVSGNQPQHF. V and J are TRBV28 and TRBJ1-5; TRBD1 matches 9 bases. V was clipped by 6 bases and J by 2 bases; unmatched bases: 8. The germline CDR1 and CDR2 sequences are MDHEN and SYDVKM. The CDR3 extends over 16 amino acids. Supplemented by reference TRBV28 and TRBJ1-5, the full variable domain reads DVKVTQSSRYLVKRTGEKVFLECVQDMDHENMFWYRQDPGLGLRLIYFSYDVKMKEKGDIPEGYSVSREKKERFSLILESASTNQTSMYLCASSWDRVSGNQPQHFGDGTRLSIL.